This T cell receptor (beta chain) appears in the sequencing data of a study of shared clonotypes between healthy human individuals. Donors were healthy HIV-negative adults without recent acute infections or vaccinations. Study-wide results and caveats: The study's rarefaction showed incomplete sorted-subset sequencing despite large depth.

In the source study's methods: ImmunoSEQ supplied junction-only sequences lacking quality scores, so filtering was different. Here immunoSEQ multiplex PCR was the method, and the copy in TCRdb shows in-frame clones only, minus some. V and J calls and clone size are given by that table; D and trimming were obtained from the DNA. Of roughly 1,000,000 clones listed, 70% to 80% are singletons. The CDR3 contains 15 residues. The V gene lost 0 bases and the J gene lost 3 bases, with 11 bases spanning the gap. The V gene's germline CDR1 is MNHEY and CDR2 SMNVEV (reference sequence). With regard to this clone: Its target is unknown.

This TCR was sampled from a man aged 18-30 years in good health. Some clones in this sample may be carry-over from other donors' samples. Sequences were obtained from memory CD4+ T cells from PBMCs. The subset here: CD45RA-negative fraction. V gene TRBV27 combines with J gene TRBJ1-1; D gene ambiguous. CDR3 protein: CASSLSPMYHTEAFF. In DNA form, the CDR3 reads TGTGCCAGCAGTTTATCCCCGATGTACCACACTGAAGCTTTCTTT.